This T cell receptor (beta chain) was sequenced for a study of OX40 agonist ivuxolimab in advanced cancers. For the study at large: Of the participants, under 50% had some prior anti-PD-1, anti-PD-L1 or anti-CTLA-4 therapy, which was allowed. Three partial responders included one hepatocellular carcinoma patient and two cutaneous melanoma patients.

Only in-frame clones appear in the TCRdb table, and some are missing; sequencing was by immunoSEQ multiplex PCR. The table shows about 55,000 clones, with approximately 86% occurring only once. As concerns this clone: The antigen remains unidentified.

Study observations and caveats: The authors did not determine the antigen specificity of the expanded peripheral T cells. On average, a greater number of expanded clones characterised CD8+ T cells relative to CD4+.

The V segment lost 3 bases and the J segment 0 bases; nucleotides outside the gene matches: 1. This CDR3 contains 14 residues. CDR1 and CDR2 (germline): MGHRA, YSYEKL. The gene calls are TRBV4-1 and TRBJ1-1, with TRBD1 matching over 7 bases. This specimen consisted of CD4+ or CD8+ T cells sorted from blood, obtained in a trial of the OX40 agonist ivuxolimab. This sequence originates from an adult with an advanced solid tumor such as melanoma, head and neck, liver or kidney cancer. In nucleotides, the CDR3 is TGCGCCAGCAGCCAGGGGACAGTGAACACTGAAGCTTTCTTT. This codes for CASSQGTVNTEAFF.